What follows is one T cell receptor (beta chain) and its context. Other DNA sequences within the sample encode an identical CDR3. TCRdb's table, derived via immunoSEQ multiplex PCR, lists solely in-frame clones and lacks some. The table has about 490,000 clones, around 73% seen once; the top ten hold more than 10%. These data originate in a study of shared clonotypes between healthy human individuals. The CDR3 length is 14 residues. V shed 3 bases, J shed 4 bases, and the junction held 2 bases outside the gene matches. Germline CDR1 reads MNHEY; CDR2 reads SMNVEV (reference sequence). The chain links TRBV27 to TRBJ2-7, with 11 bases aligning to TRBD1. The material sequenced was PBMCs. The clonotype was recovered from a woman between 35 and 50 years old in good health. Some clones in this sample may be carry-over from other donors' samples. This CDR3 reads CASSFRDRGYEQYF. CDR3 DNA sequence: TGTGCCAGCAGTTTCCGGGACAGGGGGTACGAGCAGTACTTC.